This T cell receptor (beta chain) came from a study of chemoradiotherapy in HPV16-positive cancers. Points from the study as a whole: Candidate HPV-specific clones and E7-related TCR motifs grew in tumor during treatment.

Clones were read by immunoSEQ multiplex PCR, and TCRdb kept only the in-frame ones, dropping some. This table holds 50,000 to 55,000 clones, 90% found once. CDR1 is ENHRY and CDR2 is SYGVKD in the germline V gene. V lost 6 bases to trimming and J lost 5 bases, with 7 bases between them. This CDR3 has 11 amino acids. Remarks on this clone: What it binds is unknown.

The chain employs TRBV10-3 and TRBJ2-5, with D unclear. This specimen consisted of blood, obtained from a patient who underwent chemoradiotherapy. This receptor was taken from a human donor with HPV-associated anogenital cancer. DNA of the CDR3: TGTGCCATCAGCACCGGGGAGACCCAGTACTTC. The encoded protein is CAISTGETQYF.